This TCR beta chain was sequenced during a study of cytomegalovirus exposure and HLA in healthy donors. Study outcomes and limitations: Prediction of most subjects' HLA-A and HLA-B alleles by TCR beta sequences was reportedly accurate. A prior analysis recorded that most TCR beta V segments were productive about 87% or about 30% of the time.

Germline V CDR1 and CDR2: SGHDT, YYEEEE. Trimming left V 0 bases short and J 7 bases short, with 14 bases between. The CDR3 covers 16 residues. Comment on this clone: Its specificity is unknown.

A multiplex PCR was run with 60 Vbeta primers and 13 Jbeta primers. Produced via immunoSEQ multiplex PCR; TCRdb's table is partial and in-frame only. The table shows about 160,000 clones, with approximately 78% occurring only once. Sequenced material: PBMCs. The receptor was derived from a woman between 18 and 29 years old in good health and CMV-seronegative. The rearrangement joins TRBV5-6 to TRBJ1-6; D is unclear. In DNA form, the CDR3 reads TGTGCCAGCAGCTTGGAAGAAGGCGGTTGGAATTCACCCCTCCACTTT. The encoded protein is CASSLEEGGWNSPLHF.